One TCR beta chain is described in this entry. The sample belongs to a study of TIL therapy for anti-PD-1-resistant metastatic lung cancer. This sample's time point: pre-treatment sample, taken before nivolumab and TIL therapy. This was the immunoSEQ v3 assay. Profiling relied on immunoSEQ multiplex PCR, and the TCRdb table lists in-frame clones only, not all of them. Here the sample spans tens of thousands of clones, 70% to 80% being singletons. Sequenced here: blood, sampled at baseline. This clonotype was sampled from a man between 65 and 80 years old with non-small cell lung cancer.

The CDR3 sequence is CASSLKDRQETQYF. The CDR3, as DNA: TGTGCCAGCAGCCTAAAAGACAGACAAGAGACCCAGTACTTC. The V call is TRBV28, the J call TRBJ2-5; TRBD1 might be the D (5 bases). The CDR3 spans 14 residues. The V end lost 6 bases, the J end lost 2 bases, and 13 bases lay between the germline ends. Germline CDR1 reads MDHEN; CDR2 reads SYDVKM.